This TCR beta chain was sequenced for a study of shared T cell receptors in the human thymus. Assay used: immunoSEQ multiplex PCR; TCRdb lists only in-frame clones, some missing. The table has about 660,000 clones, more than 75% seen once; the top ten hold 0.0085% to 0.012%. In its sample, this clone was seen once. Germline trimming cut 5 bases from V and 0 bases from J; bases unmatched to any gene: 5. Germline CDR1 and CDR2: LNHDA and SQIVND (reference sequence). This CDR3 has 15 residues. This sample also appeared in a second study, on human thymus T cells.

The specimen was thymocytes. This TCR derives from a boy under two years old with a congenital heart defect. The J gene is TRBJ1-2, the V gene TRBV19; 8 bases map to TRBD1. CDR3 bases: TGTGCCAGTAGTGCCCAGGGGGCAGCTAACTATGGCTACACCTTC. This translates into CASSAQGAANYGYTF. Filled out from reference TRBV19 and TRBJ1-2, the complete variable domain reads DGGITQSPKYLFRKEGQNVTLSCEQNLNHDAMYWYRQDPGQGLRLIYYSQIVNDFQKGDIAEGYSVSREKKESFPLTVTSAQKNPTAFYLCASSAQGAANYGYTFGSGTRLTVV.